This passage covers 19 T cell receptor beta chains from one sample sequenced in a study of T cell responses to AZD1222 COVID-19 vaccine. Measured with immunoSEQ multiplex PCR; TCRdb has only the in-frame clones, and not every one. The data hold approximately 100,000 clones, with roughly nine tenths observed a single time. The specimen comprised peripheral blood, sampled on day 0 of AZD1222 vaccination. The receptors originated from an adult in good health.

J is TRBJ1-2 and V is TRBV5-6; 7 positions match TRBD1. Trimming took 4 bases from V and 3 from J; bases not matched to a gene: 6. The germline V gene has CDR1 SGHDT and CDR2 YYEEEE. This CDR3 region has 14 residues. The CDR3 DNA sequence: TGTGCCAGCAGCCAAAGGGGGCGCGACTATGGCTACACCTTC. Translation: CASSQRGRDYGYTF. The full variable domain, rest sourced from reference TRBV5-6 and TRBJ1-2, is DAGVTQSPTHLIKTRGQQVTLRCSPKSGHDTVSWYQQALGQGPQFIFQYYEEEERQRGNFPDRFSGHQFPNYSSELNVNALLLGDSALYLCASSQRGRDYGYTFGSGTRLTVV.

J is TRBJ1-1 and V is TRBV10-2, with a possible D match to TRBD1 (6 bases). CDR1 WSHSY and CDR2 SAAADI come from the germline V gene. V shed 3 bases and J shed 5 bases, with 16 bases lying between them. The CDR3 is made up of 15 amino acids. The CDR3 reads CASSEGTGLRTEAFF. CDR3 DNA sequence: TGCGCCAGCAGTGAAGGAACAGGGCTTAGGACTGAAGCTTTCTTT.

This CDR3 is CASSRTSGPDTQYF. The DNA for the CDR3 is TGTGCCAGCAGCAGGACTAGCGGTCCCGATACGCAGTATTTT. V is TRBV6-2 or TRBV6-3 and J is TRBJ2-3, with 10 bases aligning to TRBD2. Per germline, CDR1 MNHEY and CDR2 SVGEGT. Germline trimming cut 6 bases from V and 6 bases from J; bases unmatched to any gene: 6. The CDR3 length is 14 residues.

This chain joins TRBV19 and TRBJ1-2, with a possible D match to TRBD1 (5 bases). Trimming took off 8 bases at V and 6 bases at J, with 16 bases between the two ends. CDR1 is LNHDA and CDR2 is SQIVND in the germline V gene (reference sequence). The CDR3 is 13 amino acids. CDR3 nucleotide sequence: TGTGCCAGTCCCTCTCCGGGGGGTGATGGCTACACCTTC. It specifies CASPSPGGDGYTF.

The chain uses TRBV19 and TRBJ1-2, with D perhaps matching TRBD1 (5 bases). Trimming took 4 bases from V and 2 from J, leaving 11 bases between them. Germline lookup yields CDR1 LNHDA and CDR2 SQIVND (reference sequence). The CDR3 runs to 14 residues. This CDR3 reads CASSRDPTNYGYTF. The CDR3 bases are TGTGCCAGTAGTAGGGACCCGACGAACTATGGCTACACCTTC. The variable domain in full, with the rest retrieved from reference TRBV19 and TRBJ1-2, is DGGITQSPKYLFRKEGQNVTLSCEQNLNHDAMYWYRQDPGQGLRLIYYSQIVNDFQKGDIAEGYSVSREKKESFPLTVTSAQKNPTAFYLCASSRDPTNYGYTFGSGTRLTVV.

V usage is TRBV11-2 and J usage is TRBJ1-3, with D tentatively TRBD1 (6 bases). Germline CDR1 SGHAT, CDR2 FQNNGV. This CDR3 spans 15 amino acids. The V gene lost 0 bases and the J gene lost 1 base, with 7 bases spanning the gap. The CDR3 DNA reads TGTGCCAGCAGCTTAGAAACAGGGTCTGGAAACACCATATATTTT. Residues: CASSLETGSGNTIYF.

V is TRBV6-5 and J is TRBJ1-1; D unresolved. The V end lost 6 bases, the J end lost 0 bases, and 11 bases lay between the germline ends. CDR3 length: 14 amino acids. CDR1 and CDR2 from the germline V gene are MNHEY and SVGAGI. Here the CDR3 DNA reads TGTGCCAGCAGCGCCAGGCTTCTGAACACTGAAGCTTTCTTT. Its protein is CASSARLLNTEAFF.

CDR3 nucleotide sequence: TGTGCCAGTAGTTCCCGACAGGCCCACTATGGCTACACCTTC. Translated: CASSSRQAHYGYTF. The V gene is TRBV19, the J gene TRBJ1-2; D might be TRBD1 (6 bases). With 5 bases removed from V and 3 bases from J, the gap between germline ends came to 13 bases. The germline V gene has CDR1 LNHDA and CDR2 SQIVND (reference sequence). The CDR3 has 14 amino acids. Full variable domain (missing parts from reference TRBV19 and TRBJ1-2): DGGITQSPKYLFRKEGQNVTLSCEQNLNHDAMYWYRQDPGQGLRLIYYSQIVNDFQKGDIAEGYSVSREKKESFPLTVTSAQKNPTAFYLCASSSRQAHYGYTFGSGTRLTVV.

This chain joins TRBV19 and TRBJ2-2; TRBD2 might be the D (7 bases). This CDR3 is 17 amino acids long. Germline CDR1 and CDR2: LNHDA and SQIVND (reference sequence). The ends were cut back, 8 bases at V and 0 bases at J, with 19 bases in the middle. CDR3 residues: CASVYREGSANTGELFF. DNA of the CDR3: TGTGCCAGTGTATACAGGGAGGGTAGCGCGAACACCGGGGAGCTGTTTTTT.

The chain links TRBV9 to TRBJ1-6; a weak D match, TRBD1 (6 bases). This CDR3 comprises 16 residues. V dropped 1 base and J dropped 7 bases, with 15 bases sitting between them. The germline CDR1 and CDR2 sequences are SGDLS and YYNGEE. DNA of the CDR3: TGTGCCAGCAGCGTATACAGGGAGAGTAGGAATTCACCCCTCCACTTT. It yields the protein CASSVYRESRNSPLHF.

V and J are TRBV28 and TRBJ2-1, with D unclear. With 5 bases removed from V and 4 bases from J, the gap between germline ends came to 12 bases. The length of the CDR3 is 14 residues. The germline V gene has CDR1 MDHEN and CDR2 SYDVKM. The CDR3, as DNA: TGTGCCAGCAGTCCCAAGAGAGTATACAATGAGCAGTTCTTC. It is translated as CASSPKRVYNEQFF.

The rearrangement uses TRBV15 and TRBJ1-3; D is unclear. CDR1 LNHNV and CDR2 YYDKDF come from the germline V gene (reference sequence). The CDR3 sequence is 18 residues long. Between the trimmed V and J ends, which lost 3 bases and 0 bases, there was a span of 18 bases. The CDR3 spells CATSRGPGTTSSGNTIYF. In nucleotides, the CDR3 is TGTGCCACCAGCAGGGGCCCGGGCACAACAAGCTCTGGAAACACCATATATTTT.

This rearrangement joins TRBV5-1 to TRBJ2-3; 14 bases line up with TRBD2. V lost 1 base to trimming and J lost 5 bases; unmatched junction nucleotides: 3. Looked up from germline, CDR1 is SGHRS and CDR2 is YFSETQ. This CDR3 is built from 16 residues. CDR3 nucleotides: TGCGCCAGCAGCTTGTGGGGGACTAGCGGGGGAGATACGCAGTATTTT. Its protein product is CASSLWGTSGGDTQYF.

The chain uses TRBV5-1 and TRBJ2-2; TRBD2 matches at 13 bases. CDR3 length: 19 amino acids. CDR1 SGHRS and CDR2 YFSETQ come from the germline V gene. The V gene end was trimmed by 4 bases and the J gene end by 2 bases; junction bases not matched to a gene: 11. CDR3 amino acids: CASSPSGLAGATNTGELFF. The DNA of the CDR3 is TGCGCCAGCAGCCCTTCAGGACTAGCGGGGGCCACCAACACCGGGGAGCTGTTTTTT.

The V gene is TRBV4-3, the J gene TRBJ1-3, with D hard to call. The CDR3 is 16 amino acids. V lost 0 bases, J lost 4 bases, and 13 bases lay in between. CDR1 is LGHNA and CDR2 is YSLEER in the germline V gene. The CDR3 nucleotides are TGCGCCAGCAGCCAAGATGGAGGGCCGAGAGGAAACACCATATATTTT. Encoded protein: CASSQDGGPRGNTIYF.

The rearrangement uses TRBV5-1 and TRBJ1-3; 7 bases line up with TRBD1. This CDR3 is built from 17 residues. Trimming took 2 bases from V and 0 from J; bases not matched to a gene: 8. Germline lookup yields CDR1 SGHRS and CDR2 YFSETQ. The CDR3 region is CASSLQPGGSSGNTIYF. The CDR3 DNA reads TGCGCCAGCAGCTTACAACCAGGGGGTAGCTCTGGAAACACCATATATTTT.

The CDR3 loop reads CASSEGLREAFF. The CDR3 nucleotides read TGTGCCAGCAGTGAGGGTCTGCGGGAAGCTTTCTTT. The chain couples TRBV6-1 to TRBJ1-1; D is uncertain. The CDR3 contains 12 residues. Germline CDR1 MNHNS, CDR2 SASEGT. V dropped 3 bases and J dropped 8 bases, with 10 bases sitting between them.

The chain recombines TRBV12-5 with TRBJ1-5, with a tentative D call TRBD1 (5 bases). Germline values: CDR1 LGHNT, CDR2 FRNRAP. The CDR3 is 16 amino acids. V lost 1 base and J 7 bases, leaving 17 bases between the germline ends. The DNA of the CDR3 is TGTGCTAGTGGTTTGGGGCAGGGAATGGCAGGGCAGCCCCAGCATTTT. This translates into CASGLGQGMAGQPQHF.

The chain combines TRBV30 with TRBJ2-6, with TRBD1 matching 8 bases. Germline V CDR1 and CDR2: GTSNPN, SVGIG (reference sequence). V was pared by 2 bases and J by 1 base, with 7 bases of the junction left unmatched. The CDR3 consists of 17 residues. CDR3 amino acids: CAWSPRTGSSGANVLTF. In DNA, the CDR3 is TGTGCCTGGAGTCCCAGGACAGGGTCTTCTGGGGCCAACGTCCTGACTTTC.